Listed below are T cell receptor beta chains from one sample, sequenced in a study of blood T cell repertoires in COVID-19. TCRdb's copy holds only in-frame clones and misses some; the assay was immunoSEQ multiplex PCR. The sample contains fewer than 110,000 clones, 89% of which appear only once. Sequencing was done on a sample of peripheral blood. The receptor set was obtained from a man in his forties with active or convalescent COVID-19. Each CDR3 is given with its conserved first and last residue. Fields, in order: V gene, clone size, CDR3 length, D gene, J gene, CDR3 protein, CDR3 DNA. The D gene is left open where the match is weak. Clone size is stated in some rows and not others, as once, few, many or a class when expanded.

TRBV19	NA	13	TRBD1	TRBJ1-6	CATGDSYNSPLHF	TGTGCCACCGGGGACAGCTATAATTCACCCCTCCACTTT
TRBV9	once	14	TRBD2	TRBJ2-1	CASSDPGGTNEQFF	TGTGCCAGCAGCGATCCCGGGGGGACTAATGAGCAGTTCTTC
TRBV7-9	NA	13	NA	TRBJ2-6	CASRGAGANVLTF	TGTGCCAGCCGGGGTGCTGGGGCCAACGTCCTGACTTTC
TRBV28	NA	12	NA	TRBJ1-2	CASRQANYGYTF	TGTGCCAGCAGACAGGCTAACTATGGCTACACCTTC
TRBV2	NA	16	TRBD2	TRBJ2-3	CASTATSGSGTDTQYF	TGTGCCAGCACCGCGACTAGCGGGAGCGGCACAGATACGCAGTATTTT
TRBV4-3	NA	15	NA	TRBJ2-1	CASSRRTVSYNEQFF	TGCGCCAGCAGCCGCCGGACTGTATCCTACAATGAGCAGTTCTTC
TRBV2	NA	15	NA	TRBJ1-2	CASRGNRVRDYGYTF	TGTGCCAGCAGGGGCAACAGGGTTCGGGACTATGGCTACACCTTC
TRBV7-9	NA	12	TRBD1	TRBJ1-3	CASSLETGAEDF	TGTGCCAGCAGCTTAGAGACAGGGGCTGAGGATTTT
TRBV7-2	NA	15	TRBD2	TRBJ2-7	CASSPMTSGLYEQYF	TGTGCCAGCAGCCCTATGACTAGCGGACTCTACGAGCAGTACTTC
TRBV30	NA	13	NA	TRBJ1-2	CAWSRGVNYGYTF	TGTGCCTGGAGTCGGGGGGTTAACTATGGCTACACCTTC
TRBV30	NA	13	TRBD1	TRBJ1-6	CAWAGGPNSPLHF	TGTGCCTGGGCAGGGGGCCCAAATTCACCCCTCCACTTT
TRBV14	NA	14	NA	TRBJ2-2	CASSPTGPTGELFF	TGTGCCAGCAGCCCTACAGGGCCCACCGGGGAGCTGTTTTTT
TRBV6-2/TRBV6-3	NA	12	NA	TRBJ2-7	CASSLYSYEQYF	TGTGCCAGCAGCCTTTATTCCTACGAGCAGTACTTC
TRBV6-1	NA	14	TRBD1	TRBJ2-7	CASSEGTASYEQYF	TGTGCCAGCAGTGAGGGGACAGCTTCCTACGAGCAGTACTTC
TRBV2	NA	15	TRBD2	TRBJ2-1	CASNGLAGVSGEQFF	TGTGCCAGCAACGGACTAGCGGGAGTATCAGGTGAGCAGTTCTTC
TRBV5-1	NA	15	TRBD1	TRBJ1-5	CASSLDGTGGQPQHF	TGCGCCAGCAGCTTGGATGGGACAGGGGGCCAGCCCCAGCATTTT
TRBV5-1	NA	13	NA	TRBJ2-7	CASSFGSLYEQYF	TGCGCCAGCAGTTTTGGGAGCCTCTACGAGCAGTACTTC
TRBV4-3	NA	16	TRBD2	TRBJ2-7	CASSQGTSGSSYEQYF	TGCGCCAGCAGCCAAGGGACTAGCGGGAGCTCCTACGAGCAGTACTTC
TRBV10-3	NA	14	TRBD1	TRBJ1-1	CAISGDRGKTEAFF	TGTGCCATCAGTGGGGACAGGGGAAAGACTGAAGCTTTCTTT
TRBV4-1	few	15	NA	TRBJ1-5	CASSQEGGRHQPQHF	TGCGCCAGCAGCCAAGAAGGGGGTAGACATCAGCCCCAGCATTTT
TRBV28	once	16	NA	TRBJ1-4	CASSLNRREIREKLFF	TGTGCCAGCAGTCTAAACCGACGGGAGATACGGGAAAAACTGTTTTTT
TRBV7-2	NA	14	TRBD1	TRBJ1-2	CASSIKTGADGYTF	TGTGCCAGCAGCATTAAGACAGGGGCGGATGGCTACACCTTC
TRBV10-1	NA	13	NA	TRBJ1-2	CASSEAGTYGYTF	TGCGCCAGCAGTGAAGCGGGGACCTATGGCTACACCTTC